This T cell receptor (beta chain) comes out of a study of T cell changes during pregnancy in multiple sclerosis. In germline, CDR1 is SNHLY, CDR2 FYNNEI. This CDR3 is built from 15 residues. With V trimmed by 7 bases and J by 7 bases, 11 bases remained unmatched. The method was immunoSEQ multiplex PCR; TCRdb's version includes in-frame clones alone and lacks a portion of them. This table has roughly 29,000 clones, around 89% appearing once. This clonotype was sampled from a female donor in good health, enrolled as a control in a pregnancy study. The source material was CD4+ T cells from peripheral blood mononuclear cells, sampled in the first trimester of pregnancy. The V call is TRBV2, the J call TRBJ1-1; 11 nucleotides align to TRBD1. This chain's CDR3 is CASTLQDRGQGEAFF. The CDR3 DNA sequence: TGTGCCAGCACCCTTCAGGACAGGGGGCAGGGTGAAGCTTTCTTT.